This TCR beta chain appears in the sequencing data of a study of CD8 T cells in Susac syndrome. TCR beta sequencing was performed on blood CD8+ and CD4+ T cells. TEMRA cells were enriched by FACS, and CD4+ and CD8+ T cells were negatively isolated. Random hexamers were used to reverse transcribe an amount of roughly 0.45 to 1 ug RNA. Across 54 Vbeta and 13 Jbeta, TCR beta CDR3 was amplified with immunoSEQ multiplex PCR. TCRdb itself ran the immunoSEQ multiplex PCR reads through MiXCR, one entry per CDR3 protein. This table has 300,000 or so distinct CDR3 sequences, around 90% appearing once. The CDR3 consists of 13 residues. V lost 2 bases to trimming and J lost 4 bases, with 6 bases between them. Germline values: CDR1 MNHEY, CDR2 SVGAGI.

The V gene is TRBV6-5, the J gene TRBJ1-5; D gene ambiguous. The sample taken for sequencing was CD4+ T cells from PBMCs. The TCR comes from a human donor with multiple sclerosis. This CDR3 reads CASSYGRNQPQHF. DNA for the CDR3: TGTGCCAGCAGTTACGGCAGGAATCAGCCCCAGCATTTT.